This TCR beta chain was sequenced for a study of response to subunit inactivated influenza vaccine. The study's findings and limits: Few new T cells, the authors suggested, are recruited by each seasonal influenza vaccination.

V lost 5 bases, J lost 7 bases, and 7 bases stayed unmatched. The CDR3 is 13 amino acids. CDR1 LGHNT and CDR2 FRNRAP come from the germline V gene. Each CDR3 protein is one row after TCRdb ran MiXCR on the RT-PCR reads. Among around 300,000 distinct CDR3 sequences listed, about 20% were seen once. As for this clonotype: Its target is not known.

This TCR derives from a man between 50 and 69 years old who received an inactivated influenza vaccine. Sequenced here: PBMCs from blood, sampled about 20 months after vaccination. The chain links TRBV12-5 to TRBJ1-1; 7 nucleotides match TRBD1. The CDR3 DNA follows: TGTGCTAGTGGTGCCATGGGACAGCATGAAGCTTTCTTT. Translation gives CASGAMGQHEAFF.